What follows describes a single T cell receptor beta chain. The clone's antigen remains unknown. The sample holds no much larger clone one base away, and base qualities are not on file. The trial excluded patients who had a history of autoimmune disease or were on systemic immunosuppression. Peripheral blood for TCR sequencing was collected from all dose cohorts at baseline, on cycle 4 day 1, and on cycle 7 day 1. Samples came from an open-label, multicenter, first-in-human phase I dose-escalation trial of ivuxolimab. The trial enrolled adults with locally advanced or metastatic head and neck squamous cell, hepatocellular, melanoma or renal cell carcinoma. CD4+ and CD8+ T cells were sorted separately from peripheral blood before TCR sequencing. To sequence the TCRbeta CDR3 region, genomic DNA was isolated from the sorted cells. TCRbeta CDR3 regions were sequenced using the immunoSEQ Assay. Sourced from immuneACCESS, this table was stored by TCRdb with only in-frame sequences that have V and J called. A share of the clones is absent; for the studies checked, an unresolved V gene accounts for under half, and the remainder has no known explanation. Within this sample are tens of thousands of clones, with roughly four fifths of them counted one time only. The ten largest clones represent under 7% of the sample.

This entry belongs to a study of OX40 agonist ivuxolimab in advanced cancers. With regard to the full study: Ivuxolimab, which targeted the costimulatory receptor OX40 (CD134), was an agonistic, fully human IgG2 monoclonal antibody. Partial responses occurred in three dose-escalation patients, of whom one had hepatocellular carcinoma and two had cutaneous melanoma. The paper covers the monotherapy dose-escalation part of the phase I ivuxolimab trial, which included N of about 50 patients. Of the approximately 54 dose-escalation patients, hepatocellular carcinoma was present in around 20, melanoma in approximately 15, renal cell carcinoma in 9 and head and neck cancer in 9. Patients were allowed to have had prior anti-PD-1, anti-PD-L1 or anti-CTLA-4 therapy, and around 40% of the dose-escalation patients had previously received checkpoint inhibitors. Intravenous ivuxolimab was administered to patients every 2 weeks at six dose levels: 0.01, 0.1, 0.3, 1.5, 3 and 10 mg/kg. The point of sequencing TCRbeta in the periphery was to test whether ivuxolimab changed TCR sequence diversity and drove clonal T-cell expansion. A male proportion of 75% to 85% and a mean age of roughly 58 years, ranging from 23 to 79, were recorded for the dose-escalation cohort. Study-level results and caveats: At doses of 0.1 to 3.0 mg/kg, clonal expansion of both CD4+ and CD8+ T cells in blood was seen between baseline and week 6. After ivuxolimab, more expanded clones were found on average in CD8+ T cells than in CD4+ T cells. In partial responders in the 0.1-3.0 mg/kg groups, normalized peripheral clonal expansion was found to be among the lowest, especially among CD8+ T cells. The antigen specificity of the peripheral T cells that underwent clonal expansion was not determined. Low levels of normalized T-cell clonal expansion were also shown by some nonresponding patients.

Reading from cysteine to phenylalanine, the CDR3 counts 19 amino acids. Here the CDR3 DNA is all that survives: 57 bases in frame from base 1. From V the trimming removes 5 bases and from J it removes 0 bases, while the gene matches leave 11 bases of the junction unaccounted for. The germline V gene (reference sequence) sets CDR1 to SEHNR and CDR2 to FQNEAQ. In this chain, TRBV7-9 is recombined with TRBJ2-6; TRBD1 lines up with 9 middle nucleotides. This clonotype was sampled from an adult with an advanced solid tumor such as melanoma, head and neck, liver or kidney cancer. Sequencing was performed on CD4+ or CD8+ T cells sorted from blood, taken in a trial of the OX40 agonist ivuxolimab. The bases are TGTGCCAGCAGCCCCATGAGGACAGGGGACCGCTCTGGGGCCAACGTCCTGACTTTC. Its translation is CASSPMRTGDRSGANVLTF.